Listed below are T cell receptor beta chains from one sample, sequenced in a study of Graves' ophthalmopathy and Graves' hyperthyroidism. TCRdb passed the multiplex PCR reads through MiXCR, listing each CDR3 protein once. Altogether over 650,000 distinct CDR3 sequences are present, roughly two fifths being singletons, with the ten largest covering about 3.3%. Sequenced sample: peripheral blood. Source of these receptors: an adult man with Graves' ophthalmopathy. Each CDR3 is given with its conserved first and last residue. The D gene is left open where the match is weak. Clone size is stated in some rows and not others, as once, few, many or a class when expanded.

v_call,d_call,j_call,clone_size,cdr3_aa,cdr3_nt
TRBV25-1,NA,TRBJ1-6,NA,CASSTGAISSPLHF,TGTGCCAGCAGCACGGGGGCGATTAGTTCACCCCTCCACTTT
TRBV29-1,NA,TRBJ2-6,many,CSVDVGAGANVLTF,TGCAGCGTTGATGTCGGAGCTGGGGCCAACGTCCTGACTTTC
TRBV2,NA,TRBJ2-7,many,CASNGDRQYEQYF,TGTGCCAGCAACGGGGACCGACAATACGAGCAGTACTTC
TRBV19,NA,TRBJ1-6,few,CASSLSDGTKSSYNSPLHF,TGTGCCAGTAGTTTATCGGACGGAACCAAGAGCTCCTATAATTCACCCCTCCACTTT
TRBV5-4,NA,TRBJ1-1,few,CASSTDPRGIDTEAFF,TGTGCCAGCAGCACAGACCCAAGGGGGATAGACACTGAAGCTTTCTTT
TRBV7-9,NA,TRBJ2-7,many,CASSPTEYEQYF,TGTGCCAGCAGCCCTACAGAATACGAGCAGTACTTC
TRBV7-2,TRBD1,TRBJ1-2,few,CASSQPDRGRGYTF,TGTGCCAGCAGCCAACCGGACAGGGGGCGCGGCTACACCTTC
TRBV19,NA,TRBJ1-6,many,CASRGGTTNSPLHF,TGTGCCAGCCGGGGTGGGACAACTAATTCACCCCTCCACTTT
TRBV5-1,NA,TRBJ1-1,NA,CASIGGGSTEAFF,TGCGCCAGCATCGGCGGCGGGAGCACTGAAGCTTTCTTT
TRBV6-1,NA,TRBJ1-2,few,CASSAPTGFNYGYTF,TGTGCCAGCAGTGCCCCGACAGGATTTAACTATGGCTACACCTTC
TRBV9,NA,TRBJ1-2,many,CASSPSLGSAGYTF,TGTGCCAGCAGCCCCTCACTGGGCTCAGCTGGCTACACCTTC
TRBV19,NA,TRBJ1-1,NA,CASIGCRGNTEAFF,TGTGCCAGTATTGGGTGTCGTGGGAACACTGAAGCTTTCTTT
TRBV29-1,NA,TRBJ2-7,NA,CSGRDGDYEQYF,TGCAGCGGACGGGACGGGGACTACGAGCAGTACTTC
TRBV12-3/TRBV12-4,TRBD1,TRBJ2-5,NA,CASSFYRGRPTVF,TGTGCCAGCAGTTTCTACAGGGGGAGGCCTACGGTGTTC
TRBV20-1,NA,TRBJ1-1,many,CSASKQGRAEAFF,TGCAGTGCTAGCAAACAGGGACGCGCTGAAGCTTTCTTT
TRBV19,NA,TRBJ2-5,NA,CASSTSGNGETQYF,TGTGCCAGTAGTACCTCCGGGAATGGAGAGACCCAGTACTTC
TRBV7-6,NA,TRBJ1-1,NA,CASSLTLGRGEAFF,TGTGCCAGCAGCTTAACACTGGGACGGGGAGAAGCTTTCTTT
TRBV29-1,NA,TRBJ2-7,once,CSVEDRWGAAYEQYF,TGCAGCGTTGAAGATAGGTGGGGGGCGGCCTACGAGCAGTACTTC
TRBV9,NA,TRBJ1-2,many,CASSTGETAHGYTF,TGTGCCAGCAGCACGGGGGAAACAGCGCATGGCTACACCTTC
TRBV20-1,NA,TRBJ2-7,once,CSASVPSYKQYF,TGCAGTGCTAGTGTTCCCAGCTACAAGCAGTACTTC
TRBV29-1,TRBD1,TRBJ1-3,NA,CSVSQGQGPGNTIYF,TGCAGCGTAAGTCAAGGACAGGGGCCTGGAAACACCATATATTTT
TRBV10-3,TRBD2,TRBJ2-7,few,CASTPTSGSYEQYF,TGTGCCAGCACCCCCACTAGCGGTTCCTACGAGCAGTACTTC